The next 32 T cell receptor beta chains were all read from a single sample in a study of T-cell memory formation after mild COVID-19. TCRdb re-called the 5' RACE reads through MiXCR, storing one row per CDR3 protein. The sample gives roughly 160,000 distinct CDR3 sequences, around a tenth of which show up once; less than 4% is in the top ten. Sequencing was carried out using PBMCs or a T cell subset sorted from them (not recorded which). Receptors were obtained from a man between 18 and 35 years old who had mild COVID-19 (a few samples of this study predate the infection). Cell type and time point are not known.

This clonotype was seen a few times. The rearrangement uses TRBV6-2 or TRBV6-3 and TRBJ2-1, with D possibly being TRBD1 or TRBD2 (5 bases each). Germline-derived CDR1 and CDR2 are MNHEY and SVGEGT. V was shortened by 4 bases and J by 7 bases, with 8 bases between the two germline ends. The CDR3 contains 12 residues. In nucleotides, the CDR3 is TGTGCCAGCAGTTGGTGGGGGAATGAGCAGTTCTTC. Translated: CASSWWGNEQFF.

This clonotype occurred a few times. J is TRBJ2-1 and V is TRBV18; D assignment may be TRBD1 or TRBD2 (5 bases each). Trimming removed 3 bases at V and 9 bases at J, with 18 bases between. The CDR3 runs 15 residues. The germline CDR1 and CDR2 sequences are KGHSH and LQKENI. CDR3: CASSPRGIRRIEQFF. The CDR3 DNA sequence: TGTGCCAGCTCACCCCGGGGCATCCGTAGGATTGAGCAGTTCTTC.

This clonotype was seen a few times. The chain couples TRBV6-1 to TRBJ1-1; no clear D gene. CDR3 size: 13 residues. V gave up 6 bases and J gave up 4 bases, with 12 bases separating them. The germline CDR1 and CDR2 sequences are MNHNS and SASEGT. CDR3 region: CASRQDGATEAFF. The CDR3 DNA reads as TGTGCCAGCAGGCAGGACGGAGCCACTGAAGCTTTCTTT.

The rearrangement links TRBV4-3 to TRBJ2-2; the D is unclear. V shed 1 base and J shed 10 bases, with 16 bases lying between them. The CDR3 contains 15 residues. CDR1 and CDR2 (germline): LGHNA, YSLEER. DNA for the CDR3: TGCGCCAGCAGCCAAGGTTGGGCTGGGGAACAGGAGCTGTTTTTT. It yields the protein CASSQGWAGEQELFF.

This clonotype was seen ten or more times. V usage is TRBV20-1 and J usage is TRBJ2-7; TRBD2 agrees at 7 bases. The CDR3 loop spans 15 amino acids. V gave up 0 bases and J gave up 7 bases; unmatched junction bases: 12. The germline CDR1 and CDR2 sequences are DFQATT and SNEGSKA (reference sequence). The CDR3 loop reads CSARELAGVLWEQYV. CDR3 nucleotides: TGCAGTGCTAGAGAATTGGCGGGAGTCTTGTGGGAGCAGTACGTC.

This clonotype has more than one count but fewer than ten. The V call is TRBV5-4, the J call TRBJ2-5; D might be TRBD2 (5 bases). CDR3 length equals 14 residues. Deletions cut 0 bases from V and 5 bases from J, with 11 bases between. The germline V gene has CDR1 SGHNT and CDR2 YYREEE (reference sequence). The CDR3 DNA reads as TGTGCCAGCAGCTTGGGAGCGGAAAAGGAGACCCAGTACTTC. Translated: CASSLGAEKETQYF. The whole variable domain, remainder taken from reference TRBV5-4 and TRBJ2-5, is ETGVTQSPTHLIKTRGQQVTLRCSSQSGHNTVSWYQQALGQGPQFIFQYYREEENGRGNFPPRFSGLQFPNYSSELNVNALELDDSALYLCASSLGAEKETQYFGPGTRLLVL.

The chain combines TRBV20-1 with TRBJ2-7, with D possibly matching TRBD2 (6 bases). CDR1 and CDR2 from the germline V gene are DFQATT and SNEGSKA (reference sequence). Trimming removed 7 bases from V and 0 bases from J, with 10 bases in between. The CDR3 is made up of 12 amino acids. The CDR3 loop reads CSGRESSYEQYV. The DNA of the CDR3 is TGCAGTGGACGGGAGAGCTCCTACGAGCAGTACGTC.

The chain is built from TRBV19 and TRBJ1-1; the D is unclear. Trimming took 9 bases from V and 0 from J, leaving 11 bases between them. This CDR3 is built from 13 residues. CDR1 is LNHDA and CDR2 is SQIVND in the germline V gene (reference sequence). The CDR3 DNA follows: TGTGCCAGCAGAGTGGATGTGAACACTGAAGCTTTCTTT. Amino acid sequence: CASRVDVNTEAFF.

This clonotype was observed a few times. CDR3 bases: TGTGCCAGCATGGGGGGGGGAACAGATACGCAGTATTTT. It encodes CASMGGGTDTQYF. The chain recombines TRBV27 with TRBJ2-3; 7 bases fit TRBD2. CDR1 is MNHEY, CDR2 SMNVEV, per germline (reference sequence). The V and J ends lost 7 bases and 3 bases, in that order; junction bases with no gene match: 4. There are 13 residues in the CDR3.

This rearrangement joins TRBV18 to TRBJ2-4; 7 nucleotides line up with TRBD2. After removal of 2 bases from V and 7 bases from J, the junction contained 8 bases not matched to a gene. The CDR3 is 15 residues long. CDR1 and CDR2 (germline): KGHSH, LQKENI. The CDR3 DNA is TGTGCCAGCTCACCAACGGGGGGATTCGGGAACATTCAGTACTTC. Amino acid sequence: CASSPTGGFGNIQYF.

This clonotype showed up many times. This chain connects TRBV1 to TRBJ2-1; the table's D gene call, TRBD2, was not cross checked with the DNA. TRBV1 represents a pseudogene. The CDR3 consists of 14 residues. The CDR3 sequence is CTSSLGTPVEGQFF. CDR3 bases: TGCACCAGCAGCCTGGGGACTCCGGTCGAGGGGCAGTTCTTC.

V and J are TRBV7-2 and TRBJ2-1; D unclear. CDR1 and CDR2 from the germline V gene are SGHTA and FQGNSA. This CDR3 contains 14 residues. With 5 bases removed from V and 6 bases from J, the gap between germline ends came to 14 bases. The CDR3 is CASSPTGSANEQFF. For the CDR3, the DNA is TGTGCCAGCAGCCCTACTGGATCGGCCAATGAGCAGTTCTTC. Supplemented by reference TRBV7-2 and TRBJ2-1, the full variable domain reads GAGVSQSPSNKVTEKGKDVELRCDPISGHTALYWYRQSLGQGLEFLIYFQGNSAPDKSGLPSDRFSAERTGGSVSTLTIQRTQQEDSAVYLCASSPTGSANEQFFGPGTRLTVL.

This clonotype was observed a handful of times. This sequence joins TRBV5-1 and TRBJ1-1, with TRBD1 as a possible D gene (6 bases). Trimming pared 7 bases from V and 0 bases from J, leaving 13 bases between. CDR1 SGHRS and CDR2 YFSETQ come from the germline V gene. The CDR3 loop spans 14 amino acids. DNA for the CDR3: TGCGCCAGCCGGTTGACAGGAATGAACACTGAAGCTTTCTTT. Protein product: CASRLTGMNTEAFF.

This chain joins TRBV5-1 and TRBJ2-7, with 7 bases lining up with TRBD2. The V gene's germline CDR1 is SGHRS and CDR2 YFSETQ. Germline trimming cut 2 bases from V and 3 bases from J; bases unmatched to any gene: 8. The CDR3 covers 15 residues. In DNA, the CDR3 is TGCGCCAGCAGCTTTACGGGACTACGAAGCTACGAGCAGTACTTC. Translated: CASSFTGLRSYEQYF.

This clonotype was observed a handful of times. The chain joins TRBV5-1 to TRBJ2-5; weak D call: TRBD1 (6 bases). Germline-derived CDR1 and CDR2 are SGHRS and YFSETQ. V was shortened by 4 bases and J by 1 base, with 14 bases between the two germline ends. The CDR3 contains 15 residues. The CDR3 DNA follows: TGCGCCAGCAGCCCCCGGACAGTTAGCCAAGAGACCCAGTACTTC. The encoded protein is CASSPRTVSQETQYF.

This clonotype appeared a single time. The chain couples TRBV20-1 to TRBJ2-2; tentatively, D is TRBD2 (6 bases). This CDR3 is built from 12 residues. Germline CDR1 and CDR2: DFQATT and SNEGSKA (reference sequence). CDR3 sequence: CSAGTNTGELFF. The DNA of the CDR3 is TGCAGCGCGGGAACGAACACCGGGGAGCTGTTTTTT.

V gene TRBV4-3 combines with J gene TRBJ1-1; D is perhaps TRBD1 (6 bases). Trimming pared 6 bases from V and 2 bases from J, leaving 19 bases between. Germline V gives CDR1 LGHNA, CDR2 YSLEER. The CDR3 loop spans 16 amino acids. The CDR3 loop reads CASSRSRDRINTEAFF. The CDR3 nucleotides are TGCGCCAGCAGTCGATCCCGAGACAGGATAAACACTGAAGCTTTCTTT.

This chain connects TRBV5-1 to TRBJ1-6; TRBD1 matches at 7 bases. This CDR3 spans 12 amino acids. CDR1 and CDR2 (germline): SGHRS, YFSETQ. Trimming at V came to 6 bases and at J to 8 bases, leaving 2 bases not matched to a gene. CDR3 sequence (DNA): TGCGCCAGCACAACAGGGGATTCACCCCTCCACTTT. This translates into CASTTGDSPLHF.

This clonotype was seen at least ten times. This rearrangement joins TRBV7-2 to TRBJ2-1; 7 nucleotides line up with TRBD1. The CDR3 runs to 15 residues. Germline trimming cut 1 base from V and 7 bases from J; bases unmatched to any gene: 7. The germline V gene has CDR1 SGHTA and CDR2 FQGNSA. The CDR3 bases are TGTGCCAGCAGCTTAGACAGGGGTGAGGCGAATGAGCAGTTCTTC. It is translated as CASSLDRGEANEQFF.

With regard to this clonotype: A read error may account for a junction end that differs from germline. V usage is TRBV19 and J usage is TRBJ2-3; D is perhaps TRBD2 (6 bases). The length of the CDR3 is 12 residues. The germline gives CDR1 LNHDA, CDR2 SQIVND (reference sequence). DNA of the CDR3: TGTGCGAGTACTAGCCGCACAGATACGCAGTATTTT. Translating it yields CASTSRTDTQYF.

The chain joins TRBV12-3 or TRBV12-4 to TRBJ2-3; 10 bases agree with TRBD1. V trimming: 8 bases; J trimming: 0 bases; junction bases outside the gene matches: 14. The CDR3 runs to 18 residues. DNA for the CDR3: TGTGCCAGCCGCCGAGGAGACAGGGGGCTTGCTAGCACAGATACGCAGTATTTT. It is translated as CASRRGDRGLASTDTQYF.

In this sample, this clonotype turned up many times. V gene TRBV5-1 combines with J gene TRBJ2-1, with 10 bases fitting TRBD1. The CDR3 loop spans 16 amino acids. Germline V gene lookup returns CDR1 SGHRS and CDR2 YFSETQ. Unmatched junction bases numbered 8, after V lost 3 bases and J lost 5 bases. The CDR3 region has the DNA TGCGCCAGCAGCTCGATGGGGACAGGGGTTGACAATGAGCAGTTCTTC. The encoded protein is CASSSMGTGVDNEQFF.

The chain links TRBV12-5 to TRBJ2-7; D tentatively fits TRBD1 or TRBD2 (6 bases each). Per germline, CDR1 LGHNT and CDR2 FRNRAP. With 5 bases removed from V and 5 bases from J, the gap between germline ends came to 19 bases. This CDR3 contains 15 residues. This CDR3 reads CASGPTPGASHEQYF. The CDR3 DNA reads TGTGCTAGTGGTCCCACCCCGGGGGCGTCCCACGAGCAGTACTTC.

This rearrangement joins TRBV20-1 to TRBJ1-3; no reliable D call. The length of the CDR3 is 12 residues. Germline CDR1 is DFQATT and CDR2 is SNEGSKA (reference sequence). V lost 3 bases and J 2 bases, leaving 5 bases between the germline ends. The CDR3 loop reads CSASRTGNTIYF. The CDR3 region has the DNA TGCAGTGCTAGTCGAACTGGAAACACCATATATTTT.

The CDR3 sequence is CASSPWITGANVLTF. The DNA of the CDR3 is TGCGCCAGCAGCCCTTGGATAACTGGGGCCAACGTCCTGACTTTC. This chain links TRBV5-1 with TRBJ2-6; D is unclear. Germline lookup yields CDR1 SGHRS and CDR2 YFSETQ. The CDR3 is made up of 15 amino acids. Trimming cost V 4 bases and J 2 bases, with 10 bases left between them.

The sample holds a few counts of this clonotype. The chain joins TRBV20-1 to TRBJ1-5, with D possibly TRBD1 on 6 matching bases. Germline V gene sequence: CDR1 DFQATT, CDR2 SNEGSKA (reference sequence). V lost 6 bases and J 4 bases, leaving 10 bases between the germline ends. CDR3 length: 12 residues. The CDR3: CSAKRGNQPQHF. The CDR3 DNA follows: TGCAGTGCAAAGAGGGGGAATCAGCCCCAGCATTTT.

CDR3 in DNA: TGCAGTGCCGCTTCGCGGGGGTATTACAATGAGCAGTTCTTC. Its protein product is CSAASRGYYNEQFF. This sequence joins TRBV20-1 and TRBJ2-1; 7 nucleotides line up with TRBD2. The CDR3 contains 14 residues. V shed 6 bases and J 4 bases; nucleotides not matched to a gene: 9. Germline V gene lookup returns CDR1 DFQATT and CDR2 SNEGSKA (reference sequence).

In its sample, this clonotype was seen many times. The CDR3 loop reads CASKIDRLNTEAFF. The CDR3 coding sequence is TGTGCCAGCAAAATCGACAGATTGAACACTGAAGCTTTCTTT. The chain combines TRBV2 with TRBJ1-1, with D tentatively TRBD1 (5 bases). Germline V lookup: CDR1 SNHLY, CDR2 FYNNEI. With 7 bases removed from V and 0 bases from J, the gap between germline ends came to 12 bases. The length of the CDR3 is 14 residues.

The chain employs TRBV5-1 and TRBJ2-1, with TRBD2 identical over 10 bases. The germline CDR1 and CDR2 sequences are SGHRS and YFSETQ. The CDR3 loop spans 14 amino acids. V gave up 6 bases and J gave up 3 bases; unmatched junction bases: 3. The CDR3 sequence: CASTKRGGYNEQFF. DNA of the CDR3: TGCGCCAGCACCAAGCGGGGGGGCTACAATGAGCAGTTCTTC.

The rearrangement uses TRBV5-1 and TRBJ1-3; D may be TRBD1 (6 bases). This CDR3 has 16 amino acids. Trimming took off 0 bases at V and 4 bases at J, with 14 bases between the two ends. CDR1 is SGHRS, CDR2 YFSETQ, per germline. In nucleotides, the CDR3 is TGCGCCAGCAGCTTGGGACAGGCCGCTGGGGGAAACACCATATATTTT. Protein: CASSLGQAAGGNTIYF.

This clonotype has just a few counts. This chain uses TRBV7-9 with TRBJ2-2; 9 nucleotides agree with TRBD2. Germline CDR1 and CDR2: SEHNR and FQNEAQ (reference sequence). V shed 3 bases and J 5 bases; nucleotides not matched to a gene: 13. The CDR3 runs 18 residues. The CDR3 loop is CASSLSAGGGAKTGELFF. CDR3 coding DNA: TGTGCCAGCAGCTTGAGCGCTGGCGGGGGGGCCAAGACCGGGGAGCTGTTTTTT.

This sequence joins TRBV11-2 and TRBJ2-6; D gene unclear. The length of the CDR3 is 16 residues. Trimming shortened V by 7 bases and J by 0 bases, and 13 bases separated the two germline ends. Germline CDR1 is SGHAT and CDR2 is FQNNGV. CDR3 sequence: CASKTGQTSGANVLTF. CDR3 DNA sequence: TGTGCCAGCAAGACGGGTCAAACCTCTGGGGCCAACGTCCTGACTTTC.